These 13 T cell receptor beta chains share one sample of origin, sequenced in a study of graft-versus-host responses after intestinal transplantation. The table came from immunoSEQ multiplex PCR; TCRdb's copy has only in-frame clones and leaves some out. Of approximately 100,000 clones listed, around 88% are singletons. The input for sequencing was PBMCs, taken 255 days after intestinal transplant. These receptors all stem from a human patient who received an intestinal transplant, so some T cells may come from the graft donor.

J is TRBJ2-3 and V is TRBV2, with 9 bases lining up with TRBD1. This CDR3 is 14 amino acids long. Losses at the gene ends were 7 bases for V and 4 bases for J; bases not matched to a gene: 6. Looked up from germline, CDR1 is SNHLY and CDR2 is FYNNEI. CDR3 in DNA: TGTGCCAGCAAGGCGACAGGGGGACCAGATACGCAGTATTTT. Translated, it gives CASKATGGPDTQYF.

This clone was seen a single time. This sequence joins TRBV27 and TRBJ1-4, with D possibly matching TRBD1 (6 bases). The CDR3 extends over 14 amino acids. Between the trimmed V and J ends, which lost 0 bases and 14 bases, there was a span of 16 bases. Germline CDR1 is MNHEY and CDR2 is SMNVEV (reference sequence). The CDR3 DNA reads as TGTGCCAGCAGTTTATCGATACAGGGAAGGCGTCTGTTTTTT. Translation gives CASSLSIQGRRLFF.

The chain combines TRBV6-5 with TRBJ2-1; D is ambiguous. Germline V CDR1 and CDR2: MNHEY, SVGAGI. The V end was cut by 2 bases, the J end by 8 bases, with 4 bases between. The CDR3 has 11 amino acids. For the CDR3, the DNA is TGTGCCAGCAGTTACGACGATGAGCAGTTCTTC. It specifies CASSYDDEQFF.

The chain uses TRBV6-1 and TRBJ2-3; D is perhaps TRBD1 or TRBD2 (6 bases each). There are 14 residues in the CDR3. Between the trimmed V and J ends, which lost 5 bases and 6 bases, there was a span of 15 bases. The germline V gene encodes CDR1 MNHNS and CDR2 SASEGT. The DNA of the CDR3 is TGTGCCAGCAGTCCCGTGGGGGGCGGGGATACGCAGTATTTT. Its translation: CASSPVGGGDTQYF.

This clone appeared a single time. The CDR3 nucleotides read TGTGCCAGCAGCATATGGGACAGGGACTACGAGCAGTACGTC. Translating it yields CASSIWDRDYEQYV. This chain links TRBV11-2 with TRBJ2-7, with 9 bases aligning to TRBD1. The CDR3 is 14 residues long. Germline V gene sequence: CDR1 SGHAT, CDR2 FQNNGV. Germline trimming cut 5 bases from V and 3 bases from J; bases unmatched to any gene: 5.

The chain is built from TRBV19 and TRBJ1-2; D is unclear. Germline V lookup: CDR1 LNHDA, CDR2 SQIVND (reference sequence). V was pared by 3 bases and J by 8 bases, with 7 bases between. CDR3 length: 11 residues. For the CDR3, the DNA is TGTGCCAGTAGTATCGGGAGCGGCTACACCTTC. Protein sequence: CASSIGSGYTF. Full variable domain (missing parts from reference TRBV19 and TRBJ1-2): DGGITQSPKYLFRKEGQNVTLSCEQNLNHDAMYWYRQDPGQGLRLIYYSQIVNDFQKGDIAEGYSVSREKKESFPLTVTSAQKNPTAFYLCASSIGSGYTFGSGTRLTVV.

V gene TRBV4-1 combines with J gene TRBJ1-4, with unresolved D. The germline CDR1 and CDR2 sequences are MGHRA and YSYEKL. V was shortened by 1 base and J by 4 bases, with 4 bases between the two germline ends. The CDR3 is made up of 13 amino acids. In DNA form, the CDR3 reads TGCGCCAGCAGCCAAGTCCGTAATGAAAAACTGTTTTTT. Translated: CASSQVRNEKLFF.

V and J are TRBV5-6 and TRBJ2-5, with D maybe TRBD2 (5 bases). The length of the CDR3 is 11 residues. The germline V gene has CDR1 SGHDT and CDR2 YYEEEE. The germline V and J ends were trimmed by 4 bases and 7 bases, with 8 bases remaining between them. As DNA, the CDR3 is TGTGCCAGCAGCGTGGCGGGGACCCAGTACTTC. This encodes CASSVAGTQYF.

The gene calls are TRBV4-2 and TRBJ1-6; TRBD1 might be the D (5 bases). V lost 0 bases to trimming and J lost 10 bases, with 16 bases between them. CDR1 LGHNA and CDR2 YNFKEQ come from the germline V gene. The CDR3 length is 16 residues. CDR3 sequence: CASSQESLGARSPLHF. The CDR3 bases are TGTGCCAGCAGCCAAGAATCGCTTGGGGCGCGATCACCCCTCCACTTT.

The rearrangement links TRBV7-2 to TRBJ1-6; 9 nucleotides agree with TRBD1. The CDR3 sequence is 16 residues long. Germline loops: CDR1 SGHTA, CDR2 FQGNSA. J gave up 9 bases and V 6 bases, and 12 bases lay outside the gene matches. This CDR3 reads CASSQGWGQGPSPLHF. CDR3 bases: TGTGCCAGCAGTCAAGGCTGGGGACAGGGTCCTTCACCCCTCCACTTT. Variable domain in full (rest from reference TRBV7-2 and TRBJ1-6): GAGVSQSPSNKVTEKGKDVELRCDPISGHTALYWYRQSLGQGLEFLIYFQGNSAPDKSGLPSDRFSAERTGGSVSTLTIQRTQQEDSAVYLCASSQGWGQGPSPLHFGNGTRLTVT.

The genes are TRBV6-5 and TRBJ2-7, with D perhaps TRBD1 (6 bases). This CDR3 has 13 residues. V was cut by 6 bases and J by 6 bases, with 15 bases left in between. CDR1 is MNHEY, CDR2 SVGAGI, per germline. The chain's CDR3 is CASRRSDRSEQYF. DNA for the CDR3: TGTGCCAGCAGACGCTCCGACAGGTCCGAGCAGTACTTC.

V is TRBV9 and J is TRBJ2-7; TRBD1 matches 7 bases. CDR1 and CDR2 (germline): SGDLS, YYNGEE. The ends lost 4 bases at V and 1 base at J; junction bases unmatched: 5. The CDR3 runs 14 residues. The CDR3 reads CASSPRDSSYEQYF. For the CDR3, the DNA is TGTGCCAGCAGCCCCCGGGACAGTTCCTACGAGCAGTACTTC. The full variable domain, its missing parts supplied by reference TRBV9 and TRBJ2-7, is DSGVTQTPKHLITATGQRVTLRCSPRSGDLSVYWYQQSLDQGLQFLIQYYNGEERAKGNILERFSAQQFPDLHSELNLSSLELGDSALYFCASSPRDSSYEQYFGPGTRLTVT.

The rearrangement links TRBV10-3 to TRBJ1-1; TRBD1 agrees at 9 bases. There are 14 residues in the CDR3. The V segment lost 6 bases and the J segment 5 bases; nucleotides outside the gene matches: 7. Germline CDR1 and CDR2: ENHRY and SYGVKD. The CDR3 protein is CAIRGTGKGTEAFF. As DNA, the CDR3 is TGTGCCATCAGGGGGACAGGGAAGGGGACTGAAGCTTTCTTT.